The 29 T cell receptor beta chains below all came from one sample that was sequenced in a study of cytomegalovirus exposure and HLA in healthy donors. The PCR used 60 Vbeta and 13 Jbeta primers. Repertoires were generated with immunoSEQ multiplex PCR, while TCRdb's copy carries only in-frame clones and drops some. The sample contains roughly 160,000 clones, roughly 80% of which appear only once. The sample taken for sequencing was PBMCs. The receptors shown here come from a male donor in good health and CMV-seronegative.

The chain recombines TRBV19 with TRBJ2-5, with 9 bases aligning to TRBD2. The CDR3 loop spans 18 amino acids. Germline assignment: CDR1 LNHDA and CDR2 SQIVND (reference sequence). V was pared by 5 bases and J by 4 bases, with 17 bases of the junction left unmatched. In nucleotides, the CDR3 is TGTGCCAGTAGTCCGGGTCGGGTAGCGGGAGAGTTGAGAGAGACCCAGTACTTC. This encodes CASSPGRVAGELRETQYF.

This clone has a single count. V usage is TRBV7-2 and J usage is TRBJ2-7; TRBD2 agrees at 7 bases. This CDR3 spans 15 amino acids. Germline V gene lookup returns CDR1 SGHTA and CDR2 FQGNSA. With 5 bases clipped from V and 1 base from J, the junction kept 8 bases outside the gene matches. The CDR3 is CASSVRLAGSYEQYF. DNA for the CDR3: TGTGCCAGCAGCGTCAGACTAGCAGGGTCCTACGAGCAGTACTTC. Using reference TRBV7-2 and TRBJ2-7 for the parts outside the CDR3, the full variable domain is GAGVSQSPSNKVTEKGKDVELRCDPISGHTALYWYRQSLGQGLEFLIYFQGNSAPDKSGLPSDRFSAERTGGSVSTLTIQRTQQEDSAVYLCASSVRLAGSYEQYFGPGTRLTVT.

V gene TRBV5-4 combines with J gene TRBJ2-7, with TRBD1 matching 10 bases. The CDR3 totals 15 residues. The V gene end was trimmed by 5 bases and the J gene end by 7 bases; junction bases not matched to a gene: 12. Looked up from germline, CDR1 is SGHNT and CDR2 is YYREEE (reference sequence). CDR3 bases: TGTGCCAGCAGATCCCCCGGGACAGGGGTGAATGAGCAGTACTTC. This gives the protein CASRSPGTGVNEQYF.

The chain is built from TRBV14 and TRBJ1-3, with TRBD1 matching 8 bases. Germline V gives CDR1 SGHDN, CDR2 FVKESK. The CDR3 has 15 amino acids. Germline trimming cut 3 bases from V and 8 bases from J; bases unmatched to any gene: 9. The CDR3 DNA reads TGTGCCAGCAGCCACAATCAGGGGGCTATGGACACCATATATTTT. Its protein is CASSHNQGAMDTIYF.

This rearrangement joins TRBV7-5 to TRBJ2-1; TRBD2, the D gene given by the table, was not confirmed from the DNA. TRBV7-5 is annotated as a pseudogene. There are 17 residues in the CDR3. This chain's CDR3 is CVRSLAPRGGPYNEQFF. The CDR3 nucleotides read TGTGTCAGAAGCTTAGCTCCAAGGGGGGGCCCCTACAATGAGCAGTTCTTC.

J is TRBJ1-5 and V is TRBV5-1, with 8 positions matching TRBD1. The germline CDR1 and CDR2 sequences are SGHRS and YFSETQ. The CDR3 extends over 15 amino acids. V shed 4 bases and J 2 bases; nucleotides not matched to a gene: 5. CDR3 region: CASSPGTGGNQPQHF. DNA for the CDR3: TGCGCCAGCAGCCCAGGGACAGGCGGCAATCAGCCCCAGCATTTT.

The J gene is TRBJ2-2, the V gene TRBV6-1, with 9 bases fitting TRBD2. From germline, CDR1 is MNHNS and CDR2 SASEGT. CDR3 length equals 16 residues. V was clipped by 0 bases and J by 4 bases; unmatched bases: 3. Here the CDR3 reads CASSEASGRVTGELFF. The CDR3 coding sequence is TGTGCCAGCAGTGAAGCTAGCGGGAGAGTCACCGGGGAGCTGTTTTTT.

The chain uses TRBV7-2 and TRBJ2-3, with D uncertain. The CDR3 is made up of 13 amino acids. The germline V gene has CDR1 SGHTA and CDR2 FQGNSA. Trimming removed 1 base from V and 2 bases from J, with 4 bases in between. CDR3 residues: CASSLVVTDTQYF. In DNA, the CDR3 is TGTGCCAGCAGCTTAGTCGTCACAGATACGCAGTATTTT. Complete variable domain (other parts from reference TRBV7-2 and TRBJ2-3): GAGVSQSPSNKVTEKGKDVELRCDPISGHTALYWYRQSLGQGLEFLIYFQGNSAPDKSGLPSDRFSAERTGGSVSTLTIQRTQQEDSAVYLCASSLVVTDTQYFGPGTRLTVL.

Only a few counts were recorded for this clone. The chain joins TRBV9 to TRBJ2-3; 9 nucleotides agree with TRBD1. From germline, CDR1 is SGDLS and CDR2 YYNGEE. The length of the CDR3 is 16 residues. The trim removed 2 bases at V and 2 bases at J, leaving 6 bases unmatched. This chain's CDR3 is CASSVTTGGATDTQYF. CDR3 in DNA: TGTGCCAGCAGCGTCACCACAGGGGGCGCCACAGATACGCAGTATTTT.

J is TRBJ2-6 and V is TRBV13; TRBD1 matches at 9 bases. V trimming: 3 bases; J trimming: 4 bases; junction bases outside the gene matches: 4. The CDR3 extends over 16 amino acids. CDR1 and CDR2 from the germline V gene are PRHDT and FYEKMQ (reference sequence). The DNA of the CDR3 is TGTGCCAGCAGCTTGGGACAGGGTGGAGGGGCCAACGTCCTGACTTTC. Translated: CASSLGQGGGANVLTF.

V and J are TRBV28 and TRBJ2-2, with TRBD1 as a possible D gene (5 bases). This CDR3 has 12 residues. The V and J ends lost 5 bases and 5 bases respectively, with 6 bases between them. Germline CDR1 reads MDHEN; CDR2 reads SYDVKM. CDR3 amino acids: CASSPGTGELFF. The CDR3 region has the DNA TGTGCCAGCAGTCCAGGGACCGGGGAGCTGTTTTTT.

The chain carries TRBV6-1 and TRBJ1-4; D may be TRBD1 (5 bases). This CDR3 comprises 13 residues. Trimming took 8 bases from V and 4 from J, leaving 11 bases between them. Germline V gene sequence: CDR1 MNHNS, CDR2 SASEGT. In DNA, the CDR3 is TGTGCCAGCGCAGGGTTTGGTAATGAAAAACTGTTTTTT. Amino acids: CASAGFGNEKLFF.

About this clone: At the DNA level, this CDR3 is encoded by other sequences in the same sample as well. The rearrangement joins TRBV9 to TRBJ1-1, with D possibly TRBD1 on 5 matching bases. Trimming left V 0 bases short and J 1 base short, with 7 bases between. This CDR3 spans 14 amino acids. CDR1 and CDR2 (germline): SGDLS, YYNGEE. CDR3 nucleotide sequence: TGTGCCAGCAGCGTAGGGCAGGGGAACACTGAAGCTTTCTTT. Protein sequence: CASSVGQGNTEAFF.

The chain couples TRBV13 to TRBJ2-1, with TRBD1 as a possible D gene (6 bases). This CDR3 is built from 13 residues. V was cut by 5 bases and J by 5 bases, with 10 bases left in between. The germline V gene encodes CDR1 PRHDT and CDR2 FYEKMQ (reference sequence). The CDR3 reads CASSIRTDNEQFF. In nucleotides, the CDR3 is TGTGCCAGCAGCATTAGGACAGACAATGAGCAGTTCTTC.

The chain is built from TRBV9 and TRBJ1-2; 7 bases agree with TRBD1. Germline lookup yields CDR1 SGDLS and CDR2 YYNGEE. J gave up 6 bases and V 0 bases, and 5 bases lay outside the gene matches. There are 14 residues in the CDR3. CDR3 region: CASSVDPQGHGYTF. The CDR3 DNA reads TGTGCCAGCAGCGTAGACCCACAGGGGCATGGCTACACCTTC.

This clone was observed a single time. One junction end does not reproduce the germline sequence, and a read error may be involved. CDR3 DNA: TGTGCCAGCAGCTTAAAACGTCCTGGTCCTAATTTT. Its protein is CASSLKRPGPNF. This sequence joins TRBV7-3 and TRBJ1-3, with D unresolved. Germline values: CDR1 SGHTA, CDR2 FQGTGA. The CDR3 runs to 12 residues. Full variable domain (rest looked up from reference TRBV7-3 and TRBJ1-3): GAGVSQTPSNKVTEKGKYVELRCDPISGHTALYWYRQSLGQGPEFLIYFQGTGAADDSGLPNDRFFAVRPEGSVSTLKIQRTERGDSAVYLCASSLKRPGPNFGEGSWLTVV.

The CDR3 loop is CASSSGGGNGYTF. As DNA, the CDR3 is TGTGCCAGCAGTTCGGGAGGGGGCAATGGCTACACCTTC. This chain connects TRBV9 to TRBJ1-2, with 7 bases identical to TRBD1. The V gene end was trimmed by 5 bases and the J gene end by 6 bases; junction bases not matched to a gene: 7. Germline V gene lookup returns CDR1 SGDLS and CDR2 YYNGEE. The CDR3 is 13 residues long.

This clone showed up just once. The CDR3 here is CASSQELGADTQYF. The CDR3 nucleotides are TGTGCCAGCAGCCAAGAATTAGGAGCGGATACGCAGTATTTT. The gene calls are TRBV4-2 and TRBJ2-3; D call uncertain. The germline gives CDR1 LGHNA, CDR2 YNFKEQ. This CDR3 comprises 14 residues. Trimming left V 0 bases short and J 6 bases short, with 10 bases between.

CDR3 bases: TGTGCCAGCAGCTCGTCAGCGGCGGGAGTACACGAGCAGTACTTC. It is translated as CASSSSAAGVHEQYF. The chain links TRBV5-6 to TRBJ2-5; 7 nucleotides agree with TRBD2. Judging by the DNA end, TRBJ2-7 fits better; the J call may be wrong. Germline V CDR1 and CDR2: SGHDT, YYEEEE. The CDR3 covers 15 residues.

V gene TRBV4-1 combines with J gene TRBJ1-2; D is unclear. Trimming cost V 0 bases and J 0 bases, with 8 bases left between them. CDR1 is MGHRA, CDR2 YSYEKL, per germline. The CDR3 length is 15 residues. The CDR3 nucleotides read TGCGCCAGCAGCCAAGAGGGGAGAGCTAACTATGGCTACACCTTC. This gives the protein CASSQEGRANYGYTF.

This chain uses TRBV23-1 with TRBJ2-2; no definite D call. TRBV23-1 has ORF status, its function being uncertain. The CDR3 is made up of 12 amino acids. The ends were cut back, 6 bases at V and 6 bases at J, with 8 bases in the middle. CDR3 nucleotides: TGCGCCAGCAGGAGACACGCCGGGGAGCTGTTTTTT. This gives the protein CASRRHAGELFF.

The genes are TRBV15 and TRBJ2-2; the match to TRBD1 covers 12 bases. The J segment lost 7 bases and the V segment lost 1 base, leaving 7 bases of the junction unmatched. The CDR3 consists of 17 residues. Germline V CDR1 and CDR2: LNHNV, YYDKDF (reference sequence). The CDR3 protein is CATSRGNRDRGRGELFF. CDR3 DNA sequence: TGTGCCACCAGCAGAGGGAACCGGGACAGGGGGCGCGGGGAGCTGTTTTTT.

The chain joins TRBV4-1 to TRBJ2-2, with TRBD1 identical over 7 bases. The CDR3 spans 16 residues. CDR1 and CDR2 from the germline V gene are MGHRA and YSYEKL. V gave up 4 bases and J gave up 5 bases; unmatched junction bases: 10. CDR3 nucleotide sequence: TGCGCCAGCAGCCCCTCACGGACAGGATTAACCGGGGAGCTGTTTTTT. Residues: CASSPSRTGLTGELFF.

The gene calls are TRBV6-6 and TRBJ2-7; D gene uncertain. The CDR3 extends over 12 amino acids. In germline, CDR1 is MNHNY, CDR2 SVGAGI (reference sequence). V was clipped by 5 bases and J by 1 base, with 6 bases between them. CDR3: CASSQLSYEQYF. CDR3 nucleotide sequence: TGTGCCAGCAGTCAACTTTCCTACGAGCAGTACTTC.

The chain employs TRBV11-2 and TRBJ1-1; D gene uncertain. Germline V gives CDR1 SGHAT, CDR2 FQNNGV. Trimming took 5 bases from V and 1 from J, leaving 11 bases between them. CDR3 length: 14 residues. The CDR3 nucleotides are TGTGCCAGCAGCCAAAGGTCGGGGAACACTGAAGCTTTCTTT. Translated: CASSQRSGNTEAFF.

V and J are TRBV4-1 and TRBJ2-7; 10 bases agree with TRBD2. J gave up 7 bases and V 4 bases, and 16 bases lay outside the gene matches. CDR1 is MGHRA, CDR2 YSYEKL, per germline. The CDR3 spans 17 residues. The CDR3, as DNA: TGCGCCAGCAGCCGGGACGCCCCCAGCGGGGGGGCCGGAGAGCAGTACTTC. Its translation: CASSRDAPSGGAGEQYF.

This clone was picked up a small number of times. The chain has TRBV4-3 and TRBJ2-1; D not certain. The V end was cut by 4 bases, the J end by 5 bases, with 6 bases between. This CDR3 region has 12 residues. Germline loops: CDR1 LGHNA, CDR2 YSLEER. CDR3 DNA: TGCGCCAGCAGCCGTTACAACAATGAGCAGTTCTTC. Translation: CASSRYNNEQFF.

CDR3 sequence reads: CSVESSGRSHEQYF. The CDR3 coding sequence is TGCAGCGTTGAATCTAGCGGGAGATCCCACGAGCAGTACTTC. The chain has TRBV29-1 and TRBJ2-7; 10 nucleotides line up with TRBD2. The V and J ends lost 2 bases and 5 bases, in that order; junction bases with no gene match: 6. This CDR3 comprises 14 residues. The germline V gene encodes CDR1 SQVTM and CDR2 ANQGSEA.

The chain carries TRBV6-1 and TRBJ1-3; TRBD1 matches at 9 bases. The CDR3 is 16 residues long. The germline V gene encodes CDR1 MNHNS and CDR2 SASEGT. Losses at the gene ends were 4 bases for V and 0 bases for J; bases not matched to a gene: 4. The CDR3 loop reads CASSGGQGVSGNTIYF. The CDR3 DNA follows: TGTGCCAGCAGTGGGGGACAGGGAGTCTCTGGAAACACCATATATTTT.